These T cell receptor beta chains were read from a single sample in a study of T-cell reconstitution after alpha-beta-depleted transplantation in children. TCRdb re-derived calls from the PCR reads in MiXCR, one entry per CDR3 protein. Of hundreds of thousands of distinct CDR3 sequences in the sample, 10% to 15% were seen once. The sequencing used PBMCs, collected from the stem cell graft. The receptors stem from a human donor who donated a stem cell graft to a child with Fanconi anemia. Each CDR3 is given with its conserved first and last residue. A D gene is named only where the DNA matches it firmly. Not every row has a clone size; where given, it reads once, few, many or a size class.

J	V	D	size	CDR3	DNA
TRBJ2-7	TRBV9	TRBD1	few	CASSPRGGTGGLGHYEQYF	TGTGCCAGCAGCCCGAGGGGTGGGACAGGGGGCCTCGGGCATTACGAGCAGTACTTC
TRBJ1-5	TRBV18	-	few	CASSRERQNNQPQHF	TGTGCCAGCTCACGGGAAAGACAGAACAATCAGCCCCAGCATTTT
TRBJ2-7	TRBV18	-	many	CASSPSRDEQYF	TGTGCCAGCTCACCGTCCCGGGACGAGCAGTACTTC
TRBJ1-1	TRBV6-2/TRBV6-3	-	many	CASSYSGPTEAFF	TGTGCCAGCAGTTACTCGGGCCCTACTGAAGCTTTCTTT
TRBJ2-2	TRBV9	TRBD2	-	CASSVELGLAGDTGELFF	TGTGCCAGCAGCGTAGAGCTGGGACTAGCGGGGGACACCGGGGAGCTGTTTTTT
TRBJ1-2	TRBV5-1	-	few	CATQTTAGLQDGYTF	TGCGCCACCCAGACGACGGCGGGCCTTCAAGATGGCTACACCTTC
TRBJ2-5	TRBV5-1	-	-	CASSLIARGETQYF	TGCGCCAGCAGCTTGATAGCCCGAGGGGAGACCCAGTACTTC
TRBJ1-5	TRBV5-5	-	-	CASSLFQGGNQPQHF	TGTGCCAGCAGCTTGTTTCAAGGAGGCAATCAGCCCCAGCATTTT
TRBJ2-2	TRBV6-1	TRBD2	many	CASRVEASGTGELFF	TGTGCCAGCAGGGTAGAGGCTAGCGGAACCGGGGAGCTGTTTTTT
TRBJ1-1	TRBV5-1	-	many	CASSLADRSAEAFF	TGCGCCAGCAGCTTGGCAGATAGGTCGGCTGAAGCTTTCTTT
TRBJ1-4	TRBV29-1	TRBD1	few	CSVQTGSNEKLFF	TGCAGCGTGCAGACAGGGTCGAATGAAAAACTGTTTTTT
TRBJ2-6	TRBV5-1	TRBD1	many	CASSPGTVSSGANVLTF	TGCGCCAGCAGCCCCGGGACAGTCAGCTCTGGGGCCAACGTCCTGACTTTC
TRBJ2-1	TRBV6-2/TRBV6-3	-	many	CASSPKGGRDYNEQFF	TGTGCCAGCAGCCCGAAGGGGGGCCGCGACTACAATGAGCAGTTCTTC
TRBJ2-7	TRBV20-1	TRBD1	-	CSARGDRDDEQYF	TGCAGTGCTAGAGGAGACAGGGACGACGAGCAGTACTTC
TRBJ2-5	TRBV2	-	many	CASSAEQETQYF	TGTGCCAGCAGTGCGGAGCAAGAGACCCAGTACTTC
TRBJ1-4	TRBV12-3/TRBV12-4	TRBD1	few	CASSSDRAYNEKLFF	TGTGCCAGCAGTTCGGACAGGGCATATAATGAAAAACTGTTTTTT
TRBJ2-2	TRBV11-2	-	few	CASSLEPTGELFF	TGTGCCAGCAGCTTAGAACCCACCGGGGAGCTGTTTTTT
TRBJ1-4	TRBV7-6	-	few	CASSSGQGRNEKLFF	TGTGCCAGCAGCTCAGGCCAGGGACGGAATGAAAAACTGTTTTTT
TRBJ2-2	TRBV7-7	TRBD1	few	CASSPRSGGNTGELFF	TGTGCTAGCAGCCCCCGGTCAGGGGGCAACACCGGGGAGCTGTTTTTT
TRBJ1-5	TRBV19	TRBD1	-	CASSPVSGTGHNQPQHF	TGTGCCAGTAGTCCCGTTTCCGGGACAGGCCATAATCAGCCCCAGCATTTT
TRBJ2-1	TRBV2	-	-	CASTEEVDLTYNEQFF	TGTGCCAGCACAGAGGAGGTGGACCTCACCTACAATGAGCAGTTCTTC
TRBJ2-2	TRBV3-1	-	few	CASSQGLRAGELFF	TGTGCCAGCAGCCAAGGGTTGCGAGCCGGGGAGCTGTTTTTT
TRBJ1-4	TRBV6-6	-	many	CASSAGEGKLFF	TGTGCCAGCAGCGCGGGGGAGGGAAAACTGTTTTTT
TRBJ1-1	TRBV12-3/TRBV12-4	TRBD1	-	CASSLQGVNTEAFF	TGTGCCAGCAGTTTACAGGGGGTGAACACTGAAGCTTTCTTT
TRBJ2-1	TRBV10-3	TRBD2	few	CAISRGGPYNEQFF	TGTGCCATCAGTCGGGGGGGCCCCTACAATGAGCAGTTCTTC
TRBJ2-5	TRBV7-2	-	-	CASSEDWGKETQYF	TGTGCCAGCAGCGAGGACTGGGGAAAGGAGACCCAGTACTTC
TRBJ1-5	TRBV29-1	-	few	CSVGAGSTQPQHF	TGCAGCGTTGGTGCAGGGTCTACGCAGCCCCAGCATTTT
TRBJ2-2	TRBV11-2	TRBD2	-	CASSLVGSGFFNTGELFF	TGTGCCAGCAGCTTAGTTGGTAGCGGGTTTTTCAACACCGGGGAGCTGTTTTTT
TRBJ2-3	TRBV4-3	-	-	CASSQDRLTDTQYF	TGCGCCAGCAGCCAAGATCGGCTCACAGATACGCAGTATTTT
TRBJ1-1	TRBV2	-	once	CASSAESNTEAFF	TGTGCCAGCAGTGCAGAGTCGAACACTGAAGCTTTCTTT
TRBJ2-3	TRBV2	TRBD1	few	CASRPGQSTDTQYF	TGTGCCAGCAGGCCGGGACAGTCCACAGATACGCAGTATTTT
TRBJ2-2	TRBV4-3	-	many	CASSQEFEGRRDTGELFF	TGCGCCAGCAGCCAAGAATTTGAGGGCCGCAGGGACACCGGGGAGCTGTTTTTT
TRBJ2-3	TRBV9	-	many	CASSVDGVTDTQYF	TGTGCCAGCAGCGTAGACGGGGTCACAGATACGCAGTATTTT
TRBJ2-2	TRBV3-1	-	-	CASSQEEGVGELFF	TGTGCCAGCAGCCAAGAAGAGGGCGTCGGGGAGCTGTTTTTT
TRBJ2-3	TRBV20-1	-	-	CSATRPGPGSTDTQYF	TGCAGTGCAACGCGGCCGGGACCCGGAAGCACAGATACGCAGTATTTT
TRBJ2-7	TRBV3-1	-	many	CASSPHPGTAYEQYF	TGTGCCAGCAGTCCACATCCAGGGACCGCCTACGAGCAGTACTTC
TRBJ2-1	TRBV7-9	TRBD2	many	CASSRLAGLYNEQFF	TGTGCCAGCAGTCGACTAGCGGGGCTCTACAATGAGCAGTTCTTC
TRBJ2-3	TRBV5-1	-	-	CASSPWQGHTDTQYF	TGCGCCAGCAGCCCATGGCAGGGCCACACAGATACGCAGTATTTT
TRBJ1-1	TRBV27	-	few	CASSPEQLWHTEAFF	TGTGCCAGCAGTCCAGAACAGCTCTGGCACACTGAAGCTTTCTTT
TRBJ2-7	TRBV7-6	TRBD2	-	CASSLASSGVYEQYF	TGTGCCAGCAGCTTAGCGTCTAGCGGGGTCTACGAGCAGTACTTC
TRBJ2-1	TRBV12-3/TRBV12-4	-	many	CASSLLAGDDEQFF	TGTGCCAGCAGTTTACTGGCAGGAGACGATGAGCAGTTCTTC
TRBJ2-7	TRBV14	-	few	CASSHFSGQRQYF	TGTGCCAGCAGCCACTTTAGCGGACAGAGGCAGTACTTC
TRBJ1-5	TRBV20-1	-	few	CSAWTGNQPQHF	TGCAGTGCTTGGACCGGCAATCAGCCCCAGCATTTT
TRBJ2-4	TRBV5-6	-	few	CASSLEPNIQYF	TGTGCCAGCAGCTTGGAACCAAACATTCAGTACTTC
TRBJ1-1	TRBV7-6	-	few	CASSQRLMNTEAFF	TGTGCCAGCAGTCAACGGCTGATGAACACTGAAGCTTTCTTT
TRBJ2-5	TRBV6-5	-	-	CASSYSGPQWTQYF	TGTGCCAGCAGTTACTCCGGGCCCCAATGGACCCAGTACTTC
TRBJ2-7	TRBV4-3	TRBD2	-	CASSQERGLVYDEQYF	TGCGCCAGCAGCCAAGAACGGGGACTAGTGTACGACGAGCAGTACTTC
TRBJ2-1	TRBV5-1	TRBD2	-	CASSSGGRTSYNEQFF	TGCGCCAGCAGCTCCGGGGGGAGAACATCCTACAATGAGCAGTTCTTC
TRBJ1-1	TRBV5-1	-	-	CASSLNLGSTEAFF	TGCGCCAGCAGCTTGAATCTGGGCAGCACTGAAGCTTTCTTT